The T cell receptor beta chain described here comes from a study of shared clonotypes between healthy human individuals. CDR1 and CDR2 from the germline V gene are SGHDN and FVKESK. Unmatched junction bases numbered 1, after V lost 1 base and J lost 4 bases. CDR3 length: 15 residues. The naive CD8 population came from CD45RO-negative cells selected for CCR7, without terminally differentiated effector memory CD45RA+ cells. Repertoires were generated with immunoSEQ multiplex PCR, while TCRdb's copy carries only in-frame clones and drops some. The sample has about 2,200,000 clones, under 95% seen once. As to this clone: This specimen includes other DNA sequences encoding the same CDR3.

Sequencing was carried out using naive CD8+ T cells from PBMCs. This TCR was sampled from a man in his late teens or twenties in good health. Some clones in this sample may be carry-over from other donors' samples. This rearrangement joins TRBV14 to TRBJ2-1; 10 nucleotides line up with TRBD2. The CDR3 sequence: CASSQGTSGYNEQFF. As DNA, the CDR3 is TGTGCCAGCAGCCAAGGGACTAGCGGTTACAATGAGCAGTTCTTC.